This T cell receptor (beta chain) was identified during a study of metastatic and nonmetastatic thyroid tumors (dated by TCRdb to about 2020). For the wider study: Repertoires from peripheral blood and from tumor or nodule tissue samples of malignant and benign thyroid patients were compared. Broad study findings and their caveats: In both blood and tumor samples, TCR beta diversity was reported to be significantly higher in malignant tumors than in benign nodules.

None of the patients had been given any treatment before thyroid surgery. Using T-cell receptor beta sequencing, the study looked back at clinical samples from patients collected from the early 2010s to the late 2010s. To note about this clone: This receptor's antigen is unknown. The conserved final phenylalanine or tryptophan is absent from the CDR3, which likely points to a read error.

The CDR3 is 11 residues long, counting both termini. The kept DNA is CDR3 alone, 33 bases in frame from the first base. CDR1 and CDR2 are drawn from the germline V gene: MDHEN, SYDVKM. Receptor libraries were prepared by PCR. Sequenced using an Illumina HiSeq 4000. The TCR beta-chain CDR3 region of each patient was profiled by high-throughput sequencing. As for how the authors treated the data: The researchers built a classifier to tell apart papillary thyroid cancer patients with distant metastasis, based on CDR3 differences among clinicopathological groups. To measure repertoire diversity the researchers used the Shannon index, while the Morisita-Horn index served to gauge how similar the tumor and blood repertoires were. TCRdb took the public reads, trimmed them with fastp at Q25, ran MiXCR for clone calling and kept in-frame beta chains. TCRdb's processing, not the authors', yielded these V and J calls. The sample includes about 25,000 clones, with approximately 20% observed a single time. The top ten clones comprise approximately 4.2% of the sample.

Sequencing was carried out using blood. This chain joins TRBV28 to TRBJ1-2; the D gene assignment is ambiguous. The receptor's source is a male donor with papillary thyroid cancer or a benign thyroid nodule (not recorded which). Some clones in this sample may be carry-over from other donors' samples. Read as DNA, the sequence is TGTTCCAGCAGTTTAGACGGCGACTACACCCTC. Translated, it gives CSSSLDGDYTL.